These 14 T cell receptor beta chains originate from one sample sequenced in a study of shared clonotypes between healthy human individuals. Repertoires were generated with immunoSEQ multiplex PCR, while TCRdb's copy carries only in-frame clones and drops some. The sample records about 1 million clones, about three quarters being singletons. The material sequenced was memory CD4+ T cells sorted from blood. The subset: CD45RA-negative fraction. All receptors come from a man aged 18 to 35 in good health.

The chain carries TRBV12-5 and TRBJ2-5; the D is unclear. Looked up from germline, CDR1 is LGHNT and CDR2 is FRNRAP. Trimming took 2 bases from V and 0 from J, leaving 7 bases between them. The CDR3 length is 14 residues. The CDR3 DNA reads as TGTGCTAGTGGTTTGCTTCGGTACCAAGAGACCCAGTACTTC. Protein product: CASGLLRYQETQYF.

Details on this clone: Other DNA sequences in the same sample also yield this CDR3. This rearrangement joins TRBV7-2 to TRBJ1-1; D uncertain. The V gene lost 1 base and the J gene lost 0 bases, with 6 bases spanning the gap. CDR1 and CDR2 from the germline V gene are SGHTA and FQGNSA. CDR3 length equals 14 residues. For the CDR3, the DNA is TGTGCCAGCAGCTTAGGCCGCGTGAACACTGAAGCTTTCTTT. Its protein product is CASSLGRVNTEAFF.

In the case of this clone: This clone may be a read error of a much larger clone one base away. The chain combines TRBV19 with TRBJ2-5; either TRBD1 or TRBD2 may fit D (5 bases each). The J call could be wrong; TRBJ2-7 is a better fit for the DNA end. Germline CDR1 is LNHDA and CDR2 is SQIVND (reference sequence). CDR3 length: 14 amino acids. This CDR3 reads CASSNRDGSYEQYF. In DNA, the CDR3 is TGTGCCAGTAGTAACCGGGACGGATCCTACGAGCAGTACTTC.

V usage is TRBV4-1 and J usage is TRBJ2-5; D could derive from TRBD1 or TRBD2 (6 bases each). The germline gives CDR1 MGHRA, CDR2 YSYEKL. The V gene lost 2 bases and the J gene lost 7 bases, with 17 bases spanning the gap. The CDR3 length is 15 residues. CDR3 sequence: CASSQLSRGLGTQYF. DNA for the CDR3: TGCGCCAGCAGCCAACTCTCACGGGGGCTGGGGACCCAGTACTTC.

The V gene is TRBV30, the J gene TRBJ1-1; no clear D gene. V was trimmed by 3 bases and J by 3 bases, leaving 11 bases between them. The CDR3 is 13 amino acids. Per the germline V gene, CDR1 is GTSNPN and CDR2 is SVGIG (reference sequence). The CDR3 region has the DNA TGTGCCTGGAGCCCTCGGGCCGACACTGAAGCTTTCTTT. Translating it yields CAWSPRADTEAFF.

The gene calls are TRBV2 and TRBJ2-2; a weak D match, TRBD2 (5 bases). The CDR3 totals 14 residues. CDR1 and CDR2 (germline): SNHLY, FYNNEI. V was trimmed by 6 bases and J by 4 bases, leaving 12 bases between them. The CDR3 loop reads CASRIGRSTGELFF. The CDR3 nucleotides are TGTGCCAGCAGGATAGGGAGATCCACCGGGGAGCTGTTTTTT.

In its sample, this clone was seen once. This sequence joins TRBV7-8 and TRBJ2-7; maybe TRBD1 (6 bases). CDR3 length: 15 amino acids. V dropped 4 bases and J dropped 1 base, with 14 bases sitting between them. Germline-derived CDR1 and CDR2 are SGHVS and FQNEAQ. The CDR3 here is CASSSTGPFSYEQYF. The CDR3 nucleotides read TGTGCCAGCAGCTCAACAGGGCCCTTTTCCTACGAGCAGTACTTC.

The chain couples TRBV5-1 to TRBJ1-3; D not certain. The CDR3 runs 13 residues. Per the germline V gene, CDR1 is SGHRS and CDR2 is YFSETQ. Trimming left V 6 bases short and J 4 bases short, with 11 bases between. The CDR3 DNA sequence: TGCGCCAGCACCATAGATCTGGGAAACACCATATATTTT. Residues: CASTIDLGNTIYF.

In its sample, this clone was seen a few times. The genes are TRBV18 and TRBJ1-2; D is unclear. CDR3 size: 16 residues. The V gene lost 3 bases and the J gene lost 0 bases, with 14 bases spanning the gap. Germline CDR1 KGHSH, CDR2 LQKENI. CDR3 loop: CASSPALMGTNYGYTF. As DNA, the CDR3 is TGTGCCAGCTCACCTGCCCTTATGGGGACTAACTATGGCTACACCTTC.

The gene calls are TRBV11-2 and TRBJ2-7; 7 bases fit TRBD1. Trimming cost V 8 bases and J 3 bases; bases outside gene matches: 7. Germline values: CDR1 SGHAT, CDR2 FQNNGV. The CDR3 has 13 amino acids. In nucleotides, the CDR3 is TGTGCCAGCGCATACAGGGGCGACTACGAGCAGTACTTC. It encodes CASAYRGDYEQYF.

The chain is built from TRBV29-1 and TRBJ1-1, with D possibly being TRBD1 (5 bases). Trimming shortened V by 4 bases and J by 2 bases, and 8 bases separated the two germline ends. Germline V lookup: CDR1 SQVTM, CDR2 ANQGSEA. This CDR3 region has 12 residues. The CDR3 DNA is TGCAGCGTTGTTGGACATAACACTGAAGCTTTCTTT. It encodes CSVVGHNTEAFF.

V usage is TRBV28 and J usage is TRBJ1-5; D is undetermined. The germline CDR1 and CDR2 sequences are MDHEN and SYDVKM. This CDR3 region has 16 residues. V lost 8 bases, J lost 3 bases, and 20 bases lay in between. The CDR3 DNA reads TGTGCCAGCTTTCGGACGGGCGAGGGCTACAATCAGCCCCAGCATTTT. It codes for CASFRTGEGYNQPQHF.

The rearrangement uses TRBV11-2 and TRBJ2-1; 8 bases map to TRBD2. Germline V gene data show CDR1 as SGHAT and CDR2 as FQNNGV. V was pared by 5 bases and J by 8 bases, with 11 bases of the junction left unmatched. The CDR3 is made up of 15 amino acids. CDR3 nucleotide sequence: TGTGCCAGCAGCCGCGGGGAGCGGGAGACCCATGAGCAGTTCTTC. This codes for CASSRGERETHEQFF.

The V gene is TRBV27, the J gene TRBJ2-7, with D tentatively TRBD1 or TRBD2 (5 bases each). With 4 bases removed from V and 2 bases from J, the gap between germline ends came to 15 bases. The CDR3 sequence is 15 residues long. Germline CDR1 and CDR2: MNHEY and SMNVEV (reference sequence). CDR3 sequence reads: CASSSPGTATYEQYF. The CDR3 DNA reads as TGTGCCAGCAGTTCTCCCGGGACGGCTACCTACGAGCAGTACTTC.